This TCR beta chain was recorded in a study of blood T cell repertoires in COVID-19. Across the whole study: The study drew acute and convalescent COVID-19 samples from the United States, Italy and Spain.

V dropped 5 bases and J dropped 4 bases, with 15 bases sitting between them. The CDR3 is made up of 14 amino acids. Germline CDR1 reads PRHDT; CDR2 reads FYEKMQ (reference sequence). In the original workflow: Reference gene primer amplification gave nucleated cell count estimates. Sequenced by immunoSEQ multiplex PCR; TCRdb stores in-frame clones only, minus some. V and J calls and clone size are those listed in that table; D and trimming were worked out from the DNA. The profile shows roughly 100,000 clones, 87% of them singletons. This receptor was identified in a man aged 45-65 years with active COVID-19. Sequencing was done on a sample of peripheral blood. The chain is built from TRBV13 and TRBJ2-7; possibly TRBD1 for D (5 bases). CDR3 in DNA: TGTGCCAGCAGCCACCCTACAGGTCGGTACGAGCAGTACTTC. Its translation: CASSHPTGRYEQYF.